This T cell receptor beta chain was sequenced in a study of blood T cell repertoires in COVID-19. About the research overall: There were acute and convalescent COVID-19 samples, and they came from the United States, Italy and Spain.

This clone occurred a few times. V lost 0 bases, J lost 2 bases, and 11 bases lay in between. The CDR3 sequence is 15 residues long. Germline CDR1 reads MNHEY; CDR2 reads SMNVEV (reference sequence). Sequencing used immunoSEQ multiplex PCR; TCRdb keeps in-frame clones, though not all of them. The sample includes hundreds of thousands of clones, under 90% seen only once; the top ten take about 1.7%. The source material was PBMCs or T cells enriched from blood (not recorded which). The rearrangement uses TRBV27 and TRBJ2-7; tentatively, D is TRBD1 (6 bases). The TCR comes from a man in his forties who had recovered from COVID-19. CDR3 residues: CASSLSQGTPYEQYF. The CDR3 DNA reads TGTGCCAGCAGTTTATCGCAGGGGACGCCCTACGAGCAGTACTTC.